These 30 T cell receptor beta chains were all obtained from the same sample, sequenced in a study of blood T cell repertoires in COVID-19. Generated by immunoSEQ multiplex PCR, the TCRdb table keeps only in-frame clones and is missing some. The data contain roughly 150,000 clones, roughly 86% of them singletons. Sequenced: peripheral blood. Receptors originate from a human donor in a cohort sampled during active COVID-19.

The chain joins TRBV28 to TRBJ2-7; D possibly corresponds to TRBD1 (5 bases). In germline, CDR1 is MDHEN, CDR2 SYDVKM. The V gene lost 5 bases and the J gene lost 2 bases, with 16 bases spanning the gap. The length of the CDR3 is 15 residues. The CDR3 protein is CASSKSPGPPYEQYF. The CDR3 DNA reads TGTGCCAGCAGTAAATCCCCAGGGCCTCCCTACGAGCAGTACTTC.

This chain uses TRBV18 with TRBJ1-1; no clear D gene. Per the germline V gene, CDR1 is KGHSH and CDR2 is LQKENI. Deletions cut 2 bases from V and 0 bases from J, with 7 bases between. The length of the CDR3 is 14 residues. CDR3 coding DNA: TGTGCCAGCTCACCATCTAGGATGAACACTGAAGCTTTCTTT. Amino acid sequence: CASSPSRMNTEAFF.

This clone was observed a few times. The CDR3 here is CASSFSGNEQYF. The CDR3 nucleotides read TGCGCCAGCAGCTTTAGCGGAAACGAGCAGTACTTC. The chain is built from TRBV5-1 and TRBJ2-7; possibly TRBD2 for D (6 bases). V shed 2 bases and J shed 5 bases, with 8 bases lying between them. This CDR3 region has 12 residues. The germline V gene encodes CDR1 SGHRS and CDR2 YFSETQ.

The rearrangement links TRBV10-3 to TRBJ2-7; 8 nucleotides align to TRBD1. The V gene's germline CDR1 is ENHRY and CDR2 SYGVKD. After removal of 4 bases from V and 5 bases from J, the junction contained 4 bases not matched to a gene. The CDR3 length is 13 residues. The CDR3 sequence: CAISAQGADEQYF. The CDR3 nucleotides are TGTGCCATCAGTGCCCAGGGGGCGGACGAGCAGTACTTC.

This clone occurred many times. This chain joins TRBV16 and TRBJ1-5; 7 bases line up with TRBD1. This CDR3 is built from 15 residues. Germline CDR1 KGHSY, CDR2 FQNENV. V lost 4 bases to trimming and J lost 2 bases; unmatched junction nucleotides: 5. This chain's CDR3 is CASSRPTGGNQPQHF. The CDR3 DNA is TGTGCCAGCAGCCGACCCACAGGGGGCAATCAGCCCCAGCATTTT.

This sequence joins TRBV4-1 and TRBJ2-3, with TRBD2 matching 7 bases. Germline values: CDR1 MGHRA, CDR2 YSYEKL. V dropped 2 bases and J dropped 0; count of bases not matched to a gene: 8. The CDR3 consists of 17 residues. In DNA form, the CDR3 reads TGCGCCAGCAGCCAACAAGGGCTAGCGGTGAGCACAGATACGCAGTATTTT. It specifies CASSQQGLAVSTDTQYF.

DNA of the CDR3: TGTGCCAGCAGTTTACAGCGGGGAAACAATGAGCAGTTCTTC. It codes for CASSLQRGNNEQFF. The chain has TRBV28 and TRBJ2-1; 7 bases line up with TRBD2. The CDR3 has 14 residues. Per germline, CDR1 MDHEN and CDR2 SYDVKM. V lost 2 bases and J lost 5; bases outside the gene matches: 3.

This chain uses TRBV2 with TRBJ1-1; D ambiguous. The CDR3 loop spans 13 amino acids. CDR1 and CDR2 (germline): SNHLY, FYNNEI. Trimming stripped 4 bases from V and 0 bases from J, with 6 bases between. CDR3 protein: CASSGRLNTEAFF. The CDR3 DNA reads as TGTGCCAGCAGTGGGAGGTTGAACACTGAAGCTTTCTTT. The full variable domain, completed using reference TRBV2 and TRBJ1-1, is EPEVTQTPSHQVTQMGQEVILRCVPISNHLYFYWYRQILGQKVEFLVSFYNNEISEKSEIFDDQFSVERPDGSNFTLKIRSTKLEDSAMYFCASSGRLNTEAFFGQGTRLTVV.

The chain couples TRBV4-1 to TRBJ2-7; 10 nucleotides agree with TRBD1. Per germline, CDR1 MGHRA and CDR2 YSYEKL. Trimming at V came to 4 bases and at J to 6 bases, leaving 6 bases not matched to a gene. The CDR3 length is 14 residues. CDR3 nucleotide sequence: TGCGCCAGCAGCCTCCGGGACAGGGGATCCGAGCAGTACTTC. It is translated as CASSLRDRGSEQYF.

V and J are TRBV28 and TRBJ2-7; the D gene is possibly TRBD1 (5 bases). CDR1 and CDR2 from the germline V gene are MDHEN and SYDVKM. The ends were cut back, 2 bases at V and 5 bases at J, with 16 bases in the middle. CDR3 length: 15 amino acids. The CDR3 protein is CASSLKNWGRDEQYF. The DNA of the CDR3 is TGTGCCAGCAGTTTAAAGAATTGGGGCAGGGACGAGCAGTACTTC.

The V and J genes are TRBV7-2 and TRBJ2-7; D is perhaps TRBD1 (5 bases). The CDR3 has 15 residues. V was cut by 5 bases and J by 3 bases, with 17 bases left in between. Germline-derived CDR1 and CDR2 are SGHTA and FQGNSA. CDR3 nucleotides: TGTGCCAGCAGCAGAGACAGTTCGGTGAACTACGAGCAGTACTTC. Translation gives CASSRDSSVNYEQYF.

This chain uses TRBV10-1 with TRBJ2-3; D is unclear. The CDR3 is made up of 14 amino acids. Germline lookup yields CDR1 WNHNN and CDR2 SYGVQD (reference sequence). V dropped 3 bases and J dropped 6 bases, with 13 bases sitting between them. In DNA, the CDR3 is TGCGCCAGCAGTGATTACACCCAGGCGGATACGCAGTATTTT. Encoded protein: CASSDYTQADTQYF.

V gene TRBV2 combines with J gene TRBJ2-7; TRBD2 agrees at 7 bases. The V gene's germline CDR1 is SNHLY and CDR2 FYNNEI. J lost 6 bases, V lost 6 bases, and 14 bases had no gene match. CDR3 length: 15 residues. In DNA, the CDR3 is TGTGCCAGCAGCGCCTCTCTAGCGGCCGGGAGCGAGCAGTACTTC. This gives the protein CASSASLAAGSEQYF.

V and J are TRBV6-7 and TRBJ2-7; 16 positions match TRBD2. TRBV6-7 is reported as an ORF; its role is uncertain. J gave up 2 bases and V 6 bases, and 4 bases lay outside the gene matches. CDR3 length: 16 residues. CDR3 in DNA: TGTGCCAGCAGCCCCGGGACTAGCGGGAGGGCCTACGAGCAGTACTTC. Translation: CASSPGTSGRAYEQYF.

This clone was seen at least ten times. This chain uses TRBV7-2 with TRBJ1-5; a weak D match, TRBD1 (6 bases). The V and J ends lost 4 bases and 0 bases respectively, with 13 bases between them. Germline V lookup: CDR1 SGHTA, CDR2 FQGNSA. This CDR3 contains 16 residues. CDR3 coding DNA: TGTGCCAGCAGCTCCGGGACACATAATAGCAATCAGCCCCAGCATTTT. Translating it yields CASSSGTHNSNQPQHF.

The chain couples TRBV5-1 to TRBJ2-5, with 7 bases aligning to TRBD2. The CDR3 totals 16 residues. Germline CDR1 reads SGHRS; CDR2 reads YFSETQ. V lost 0 bases to trimming and J lost 0 bases; unmatched junction nucleotides: 5. This CDR3 is CASSLGLAVNQETQYF. The CDR3 DNA reads TGCGCCAGCAGCTTGGGCCTAGCGGTCAACCAAGAGACCCAGTACTTC.

This clone came up a few times. The chain uses TRBV6-5 and TRBJ2-7; D uncertain. The CDR3 extends over 12 amino acids. Trimming removed 10 bases from V and 4 bases from J, with 14 bases in between. Germline CDR1 MNHEY, CDR2 SVGAGI. CDR3 in amino acids: CATALGKYEQYF. The CDR3 coding sequence is TGTGCCACGGCTCTGGGCAAATACGAGCAGTACTTC.

V is TRBV27 and J is TRBJ1-1; TRBD1 aligns across 12 bases. V was pared by 6 bases and J by 7 bases, with 6 bases of the junction left unmatched. Germline CDR1 reads MNHEY; CDR2 reads SMNVEV (reference sequence). CDR3 length: 14 residues. The CDR3 region is CASSPGTGGNEAFF. The CDR3 region has the DNA TGTGCCAGCAGCCCCGGGACAGGGGGCAATGAAGCTTTCTTT.

This clone was counted between two and nine times. The V call is TRBV5-4, the J call TRBJ2-2, with D possibly matching TRBD2 (6 bases). The CDR3 totals 16 residues. The ends were cut back, 2 bases at V and 4 bases at J, with 15 bases in the middle. Germline V gene sequence: CDR1 SGHNT, CDR2 YYREEE (reference sequence). The CDR3: CASSFRMAGPTGELFF. The CDR3 DNA follows: TGTGCCAGCAGCTTTAGAATGGCGGGACCCACCGGGGAGCTGTTTTTT.

The V call is TRBV5-1, the J call TRBJ1-4, with TRBD1 matching over 9 bases. Trimming took 1 base from V and 6 from J; bases not matched to a gene: 4. The CDR3 sequence is 15 residues long. Germline-derived CDR1 and CDR2 are SGHRS and YFSETQ. The CDR3, as DNA: TGCGCCAGCAGCTTGATGGACAGGGGAGATGAAAAACTGTTTTTT. Translating gives CASSLMDRGDEKLFF. The full variable domain, completed using reference TRBV5-1 and TRBJ1-4, is KAGVTQTPRYLIKTRGQQVTLSCSPISGHRSVSWYQQTPGQGLQFLFEYFSETQRNKGNFPGRFSGRQFSNSRSEMNVSTLELGDSALYLCASSLMDRGDEKLFFGSGTQLSVL.

This clone turned up a few times. The chain joins TRBV25-1 to TRBJ1-2; D gene unclear. In germline, CDR1 is MGHDK, CDR2 SYGVNS. The length of the CDR3 is 14 residues. V was trimmed by 6 bases and J by 0 bases, leaving 11 bases between them. For the CDR3, the DNA is TGTGCCAGCAGCCTGACTCATTCTAACTATGGCTACACCTTC. This gives the protein CASSLTHSNYGYTF.

The chain employs TRBV3-1 (or the pseudogene TRBV3-2) and TRBJ2-1; D perhaps matches TRBD2 (6 bases). CDR1 and CDR2 from the germline V gene are LGHDT and YNNKEL (reference sequence). Trimming removed 6 bases from V and 6 bases from J, with 12 bases in between. The CDR3 covers 13 residues. CDR3 in amino acids: CASRLLGGNEQFF. In DNA form, the CDR3 reads TGTGCCAGCAGACTGCTGGGGGGCAATGAGCAGTTCTTC.

J is TRBJ2-3 and V is TRBV7-2; a weak D match, TRBD2 (6 bases). This CDR3 spans 14 amino acids. V was pared by 5 bases and J by 2 bases, with 11 bases between. Germline assignment: CDR1 SGHTA and CDR2 FQGNSA. This chain's CDR3 is CASSPGLPTDTQYF. CDR3 nucleotides: TGTGCCAGCAGCCCGGGACTCCCCACAGATACGCAGTATTTT.

This chain joins TRBV11-2 and TRBJ2-7; 7 nucleotides line up with TRBD1. The CDR3 covers 13 residues. CDR1 and CDR2 (germline): SGHAT, FQNNGV. The ends lost 2 bases at V and 6 bases at J; junction bases unmatched: 4. This CDR3 reads CASSLQQGIEQYF. CDR3 coding DNA: TGTGCCAGCAGCTTACAACAGGGGATCGAGCAGTACTTC. The complete variable domain, with remaining parts taken from reference TRBV11-2 and TRBJ2-7, reads EAGVAQSPRYKIIEKRQSVAFWCNPISGHATLYWYQQILGQGPKLLIQFQNNGVVDDSQLPKDRFSAERLKGVDSTLKIQPAKLEDSAVYLCASSLQQGIEQYFGPGTRLTVT.

V usage is TRBV19 and J usage is TRBJ2-7; weak D call: TRBD2 (6 bases). This CDR3 is built from 18 residues. The germline CDR1 and CDR2 sequences are LNHDA and SQIVND (reference sequence). Trimming cost V 3 bases and J 0 bases, with 21 bases left between them. DNA for the CDR3: TGTGCCAGTAGTATCTACCCGGATAGCGGATCCCGCTCCTACGAGCAGTACTTC. This codes for CASSIYPDSGSRSYEQYF.

This chain joins TRBV30 and TRBJ2-3; D may be TRBD1 (6 bases). The germline CDR1 and CDR2 sequences are GTSNPN and SVGIG (reference sequence). Trimming left V 3 bases short and J 4 bases short, with 14 bases between. The CDR3 is 14 amino acids. The DNA of the CDR3 is TGTGCCTGGAGGGGGCAGGGGCCGGCAGATACGCAGTATTTT. Its protein is CAWRGQGPADTQYF.

This sequence joins TRBV11-2 and TRBJ2-6, with D possibly being TRBD1 (6 bases). Trimming removed 4 bases at V and 0 bases at J, with 10 bases between. The length of the CDR3 is 16 residues. Germline CDR1 and CDR2: SGHAT and FQNNGV. The CDR3 nucleotides are TGTGCCAGCAGCTCCCGGACAGCCTCTGGGGCCAACGTCCTGACTTTC. Amino acid sequence: CASSSRTASGANVLTF.

V and J are TRBV28 and TRBJ1-5; D not resolved. V lost 3 bases to trimming and J lost 4 bases, with 16 bases between them. Germline CDR1 is MDHEN and CDR2 is SYDVKM. The CDR3 totals 16 residues. This chain's CDR3 is CASSLYGRGVNQPQHF. The CDR3 DNA reads TGTGCCAGCAGTTTGTACGGCCGAGGAGTTAATCAGCCCCAGCATTTT.

V is TRBV27 and J is TRBJ2-7; TRBD2 agrees at 12 bases. J gave up 5 bases and V 2 bases, and 4 bases lay outside the gene matches. This CDR3 is built from 15 residues. Per germline, CDR1 MNHEY and CDR2 SMNVEV (reference sequence). CDR3 DNA sequence: TGTGCCAGCAGTTTAGCTAGCGGGAGGGTTGACGAGCAGTACTTC. Protein product: CASSLASGRVDEQYF.

The J gene is TRBJ2-3, the V gene TRBV5-1; D perhaps matches TRBD2 (5 bases). The germline gives CDR1 SGHRS, CDR2 YFSETQ. The CDR3 spans 14 residues. V was trimmed by 0 bases and J by 4 bases, leaving 9 bases between them. The CDR3 here is CASSLAGFPDTQYF. The DNA of the CDR3 is TGCGCCAGCAGCTTGGCGGGGTTTCCAGATACGCAGTATTTT.